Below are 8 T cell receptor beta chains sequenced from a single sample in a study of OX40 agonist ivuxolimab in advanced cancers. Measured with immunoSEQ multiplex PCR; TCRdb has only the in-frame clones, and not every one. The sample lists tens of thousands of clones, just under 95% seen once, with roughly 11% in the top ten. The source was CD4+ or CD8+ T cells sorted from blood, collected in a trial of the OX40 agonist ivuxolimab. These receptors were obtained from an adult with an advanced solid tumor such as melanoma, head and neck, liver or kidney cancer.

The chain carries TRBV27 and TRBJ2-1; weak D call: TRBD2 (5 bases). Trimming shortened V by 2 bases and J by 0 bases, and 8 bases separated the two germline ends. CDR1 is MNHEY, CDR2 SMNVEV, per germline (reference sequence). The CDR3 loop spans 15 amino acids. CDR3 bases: TGTGCCAGCAGTTTACTAGCAGACTCCTACAATGAGCAGTTCTTC. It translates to CASSLLADSYNEQFF.

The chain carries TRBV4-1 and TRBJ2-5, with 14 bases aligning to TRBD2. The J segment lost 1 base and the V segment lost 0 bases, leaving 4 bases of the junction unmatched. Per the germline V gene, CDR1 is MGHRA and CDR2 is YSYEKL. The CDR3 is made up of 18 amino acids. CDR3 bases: TGCGCCAGCAGCCAAGACCCGGGACTAGCGGGAGTCCAAGAGACCCAGTACTTC. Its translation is CASSQDPGLAGVQETQYF.

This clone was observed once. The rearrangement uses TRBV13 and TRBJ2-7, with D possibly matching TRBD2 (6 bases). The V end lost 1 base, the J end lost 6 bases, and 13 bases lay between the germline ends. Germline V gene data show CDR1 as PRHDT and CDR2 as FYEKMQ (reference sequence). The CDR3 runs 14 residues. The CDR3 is CASSLVRDPREQYF. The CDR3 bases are TGTGCCAGCAGCTTAGTGCGGGACCCCCGCGAGCAGTACTTC.

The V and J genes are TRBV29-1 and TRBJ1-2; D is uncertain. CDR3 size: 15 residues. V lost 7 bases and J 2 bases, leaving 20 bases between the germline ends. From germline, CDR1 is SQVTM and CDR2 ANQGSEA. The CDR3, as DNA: TGCAGCGCCGTACCCCCTCTTACAGAGAACTATGGCTACACCTTC. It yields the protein CSAVPPLTENYGYTF.

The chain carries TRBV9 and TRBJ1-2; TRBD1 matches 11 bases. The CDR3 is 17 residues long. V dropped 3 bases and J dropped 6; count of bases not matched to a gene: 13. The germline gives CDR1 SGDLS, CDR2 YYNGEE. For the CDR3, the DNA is TGTGCCAGCAGCGGAGACGGATGGACAGGGGGCTTTAATGGCTACACCTTC. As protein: CASSGDGWTGGFNGYTF.

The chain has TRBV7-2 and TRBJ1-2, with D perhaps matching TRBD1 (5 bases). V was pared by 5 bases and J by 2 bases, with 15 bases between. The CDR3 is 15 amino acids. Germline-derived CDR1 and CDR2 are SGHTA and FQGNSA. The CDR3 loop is CASSPPLDRNYGYTF. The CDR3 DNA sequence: TGTGCCAGCAGCCCCCCCCTAGACAGAAACTATGGCTACACCTTC.

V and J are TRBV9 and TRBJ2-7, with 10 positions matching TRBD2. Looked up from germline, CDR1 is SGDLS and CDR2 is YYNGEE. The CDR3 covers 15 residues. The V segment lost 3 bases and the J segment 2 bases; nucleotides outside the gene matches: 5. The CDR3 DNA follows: TGTGCCAGCAGCGAGTCCGGGACTAGCGCCTACGAGCAGTACTTC. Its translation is CASSESGTSAYEQYF.

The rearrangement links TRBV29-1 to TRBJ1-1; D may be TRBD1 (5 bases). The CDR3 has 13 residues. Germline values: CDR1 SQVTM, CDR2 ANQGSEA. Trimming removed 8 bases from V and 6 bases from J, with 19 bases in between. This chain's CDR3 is CSPWGGWGAEAFF. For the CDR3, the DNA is TGCAGCCCCTGGGGGGGGTGGGGGGCTGAAGCTTTCTTT.